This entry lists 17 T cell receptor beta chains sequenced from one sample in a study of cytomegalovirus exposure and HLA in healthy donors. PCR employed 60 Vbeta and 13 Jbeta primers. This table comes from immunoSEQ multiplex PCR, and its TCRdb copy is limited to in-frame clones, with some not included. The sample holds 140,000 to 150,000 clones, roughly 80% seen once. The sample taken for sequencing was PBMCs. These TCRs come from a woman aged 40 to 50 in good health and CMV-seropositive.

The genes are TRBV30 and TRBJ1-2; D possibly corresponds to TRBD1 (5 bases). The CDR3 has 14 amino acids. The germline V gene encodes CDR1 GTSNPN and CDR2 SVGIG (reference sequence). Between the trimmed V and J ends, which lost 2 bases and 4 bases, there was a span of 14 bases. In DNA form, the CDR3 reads TGTGCCTGGAGTTTGGGGGGTTTAAGCTATGGCTACACCTTC. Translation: CAWSLGGLSYGYTF. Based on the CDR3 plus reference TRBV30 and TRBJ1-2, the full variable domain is SQTIHQWPATLVQPVGSPLSLECTVEGTSNPNLYWYRQAAGRGLQLLFYSVGIGQISSEVPQNLSASRPQDRQFILSSKKLLLSDSGFYLCAWSLGGLSYGYTFGSGTRLTVV.

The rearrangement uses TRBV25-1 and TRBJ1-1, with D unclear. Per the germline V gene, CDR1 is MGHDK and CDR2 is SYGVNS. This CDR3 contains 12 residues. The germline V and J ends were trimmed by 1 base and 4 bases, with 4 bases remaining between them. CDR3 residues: CASSEFGTEAFF. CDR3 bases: TGTGCCAGCAGTGAATTCGGCACTGAAGCTTTCTTT.

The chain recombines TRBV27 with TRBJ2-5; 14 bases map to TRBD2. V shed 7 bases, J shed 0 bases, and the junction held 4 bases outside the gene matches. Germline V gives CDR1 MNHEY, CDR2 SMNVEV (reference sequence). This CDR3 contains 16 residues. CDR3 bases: TGTGCCAGCACCGGACTAGCGGGGGGAAACCAAGAGACCCAGTACTTC. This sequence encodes CASTGLAGGNQETQYF.

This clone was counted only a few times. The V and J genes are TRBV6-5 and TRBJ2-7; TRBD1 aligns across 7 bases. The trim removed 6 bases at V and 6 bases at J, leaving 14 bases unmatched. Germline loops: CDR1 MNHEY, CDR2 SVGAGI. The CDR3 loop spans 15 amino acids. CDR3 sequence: CASRGWQGPGGEQYF. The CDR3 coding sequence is TGTGCCAGCAGGGGGTGGCAAGGGCCAGGGGGCGAGCAGTACTTC.

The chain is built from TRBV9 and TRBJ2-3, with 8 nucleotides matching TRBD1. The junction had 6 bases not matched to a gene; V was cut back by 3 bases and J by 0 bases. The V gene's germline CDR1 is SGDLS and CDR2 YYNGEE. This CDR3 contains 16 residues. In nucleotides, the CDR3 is TGTGCCAGCAGCGCAGACAGGGGACTGAGCACAGATACGCAGTATTTT. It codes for CASSADRGLSTDTQYF. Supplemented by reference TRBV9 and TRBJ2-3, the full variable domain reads DSGVTQTPKHLITATGQRVTLRCSPRSGDLSVYWYQQSLDQGLQFLIQYYNGEERAKGNILERFSAQQFPDLHSELNLSSLELGDSALYFCASSADRGLSTDTQYFGPGTRLTVL.

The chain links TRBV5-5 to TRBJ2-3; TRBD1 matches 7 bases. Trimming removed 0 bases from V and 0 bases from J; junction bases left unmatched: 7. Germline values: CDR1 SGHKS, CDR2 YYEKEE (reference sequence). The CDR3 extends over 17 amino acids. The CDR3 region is CASSLADRATSTDTQYF. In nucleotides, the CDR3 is TGTGCCAGCAGCTTGGCCGACAGGGCCACTAGCACAGATACGCAGTATTTT.

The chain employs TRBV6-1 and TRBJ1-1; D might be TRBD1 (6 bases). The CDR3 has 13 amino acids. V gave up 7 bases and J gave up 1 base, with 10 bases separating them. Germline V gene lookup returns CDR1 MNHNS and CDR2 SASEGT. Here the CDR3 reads CASTRTANTEAFF. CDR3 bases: TGTGCCAGCACAAGGACAGCGAACACTGAAGCTTTCTTT.

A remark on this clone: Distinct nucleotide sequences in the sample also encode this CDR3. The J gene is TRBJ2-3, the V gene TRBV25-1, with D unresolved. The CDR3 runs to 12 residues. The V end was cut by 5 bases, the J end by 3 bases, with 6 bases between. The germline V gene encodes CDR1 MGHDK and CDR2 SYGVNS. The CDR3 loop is CASSPGTDTQYF. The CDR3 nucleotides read TGTGCCAGCAGTCCCGGGACAGATACGCAGTATTTT.

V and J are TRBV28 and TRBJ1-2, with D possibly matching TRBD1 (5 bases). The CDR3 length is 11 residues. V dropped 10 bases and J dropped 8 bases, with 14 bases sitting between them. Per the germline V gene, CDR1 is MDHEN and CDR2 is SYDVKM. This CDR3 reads CATHRGYGYTF. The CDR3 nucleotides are TGTGCCACCCATAGGGGTTACGGCTACACCTTC.

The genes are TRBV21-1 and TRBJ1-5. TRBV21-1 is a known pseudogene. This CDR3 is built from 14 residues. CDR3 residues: CASSKGGGNQPQHF. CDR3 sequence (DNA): TGTGCCAGCAGCAAAGGGGGGGGGAATCAGCCCCAGCATTTT.

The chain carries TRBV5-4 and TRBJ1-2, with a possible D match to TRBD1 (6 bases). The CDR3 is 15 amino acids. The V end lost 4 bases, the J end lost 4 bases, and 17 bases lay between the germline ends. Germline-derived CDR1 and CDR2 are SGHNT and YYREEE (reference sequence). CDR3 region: CASSPTGKGSYGYTF. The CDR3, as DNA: TGTGCCAGCAGCCCGACAGGTAAAGGGTCCTATGGCTACACCTTC.

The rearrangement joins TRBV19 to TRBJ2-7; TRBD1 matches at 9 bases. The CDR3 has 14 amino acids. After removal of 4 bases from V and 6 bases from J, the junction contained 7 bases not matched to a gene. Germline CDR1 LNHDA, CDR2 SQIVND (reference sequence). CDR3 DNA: TGTGCCAGTAGTAAGGGGACAGGGAGGATCGAGCAGTACTTC. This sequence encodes CASSKGTGRIEQYF.

Here the CDR3 reads CASRSQGGTYEQYF. The CDR3 DNA reads as TGTGCCAGCAGGAGCCAGGGTGGTACCTACGAGCAGTACTTC. This chain joins TRBV6-5 and TRBJ2-7; D possibly corresponds to TRBD1 (5 bases). The CDR3 contains 14 residues. The germline CDR1 and CDR2 sequences are MNHEY and SVGAGI. V shed 6 bases and J shed 2 bases, with 14 bases lying between them.

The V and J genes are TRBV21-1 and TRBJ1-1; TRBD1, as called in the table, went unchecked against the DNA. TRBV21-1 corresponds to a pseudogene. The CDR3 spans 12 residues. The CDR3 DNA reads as TGTGCCACCGGGCAGGGATGCACTGAAGCTTTCTTT. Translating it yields CATGQGCTEAFF.

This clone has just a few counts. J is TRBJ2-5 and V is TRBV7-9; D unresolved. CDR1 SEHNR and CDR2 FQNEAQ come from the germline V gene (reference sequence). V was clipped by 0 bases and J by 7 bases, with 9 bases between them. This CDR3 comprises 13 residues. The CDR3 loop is CASSLAYVRTQYF. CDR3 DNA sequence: TGTGCCAGCAGCTTAGCCTACGTGAGGACCCAGTACTTC.

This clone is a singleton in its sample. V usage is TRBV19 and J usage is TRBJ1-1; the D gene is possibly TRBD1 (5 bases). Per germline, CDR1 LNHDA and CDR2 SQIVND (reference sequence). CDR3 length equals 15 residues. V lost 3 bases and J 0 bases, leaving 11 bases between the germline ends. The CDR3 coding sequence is TGTGCCAGTAGTATCCTCGGAGGGGTGAACACTGAAGCTTTCTTT. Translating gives CASSILGGVNTEAFF.

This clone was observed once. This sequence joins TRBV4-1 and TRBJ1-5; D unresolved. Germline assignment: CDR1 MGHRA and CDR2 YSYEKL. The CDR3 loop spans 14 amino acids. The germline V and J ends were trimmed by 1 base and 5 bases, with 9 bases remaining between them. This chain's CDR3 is CASSQVFTDQPQHF. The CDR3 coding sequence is TGCGCCAGCAGCCAAGTTTTTACGGATCAGCCCCAGCATTTT.